The clone carrying this TCR beta chain was counted once. These data come from a study of blood T cell repertoires in COVID-19. For the study at large: T cells, B-cell-depleted T cells, or PBMCs provided the cDNA or gDNA that served as material.

The ends lost 5 bases at V and 2 bases at J; junction bases unmatched: 5. Germline assignment: CDR1 SGHTA and CDR2 FQGNSA. The CDR3 totals 15 residues. Only in-frame clones appear in the TCRdb table, and some are missing; sequencing was by immunoSEQ multiplex PCR. The table lists around 62,000 clones, just over 85% of them singletons. The TCR sequence derives from a woman aged 55-69 years with COVID-19, enrolled during active disease. Sequencing used peripheral blood. The rearrangement links TRBV7-2 to TRBJ2-1, with TRBD1 matching over 8 bases. The CDR3, as DNA: TGTGCCAGCAGCCCCACGGGACAGGCCTACAATGAGCAGTTCTTC. Protein sequence: CASSPTGQAYNEQFF.